These 25 T cell receptor beta chains originate from one sample sequenced in a study of T cell changes during pregnancy in multiple sclerosis. TCRdb keeps only in-frame clones here, not all; method: immunoSEQ multiplex PCR. The sample holds approximately 70,000 clones, 91% seen once. Here the sequenced sample was peripheral blood, taken in the first trimester of pregnancy. The receptor source for this set is a female donor with multiple sclerosis, enrolled in a pregnancy study.

The chain uses TRBV7-3 and TRBJ1-3, with D perhaps matching TRBD1 (6 bases). This CDR3 region has 14 residues. Trimming took off 4 bases at V and 0 bases at J, with 7 bases between the two ends. Germline V gene lookup returns CDR1 SGHTA and CDR2 FQGTGA. The CDR3 DNA is TGTGCCAGCAGCTCGGACAGCTCTGGAAACACCATATATTTT. Protein: CASSSDSSGNTIYF.

The chain has TRBV19 and TRBJ1-2, with D possibly being TRBD1 (5 bases). V was cut by 5 bases and J by 2 bases, with 18 bases left in between. In germline, CDR1 is LNHDA, CDR2 SQIVND (reference sequence). CDR3 length: 16 residues. CDR3 coding DNA: TGTGCCAGTAGTGACCCGGGGGACTCCTTCAACTATGGCTACACCTTC. It encodes CASSDPGDSFNYGYTF.

The rearrangement links TRBV11-1 to TRBJ2-3; no firm D call. The CDR3 totals 12 residues. Germline V gives CDR1 SGHAT, CDR2 FQDESV (reference sequence). V lost 5 bases to trimming and J lost 2 bases, with 5 bases between them. The CDR3 spells CASSLSTDTQYF. The DNA for the CDR3 is TGTGCCAGCAGCCTATCCACAGATACGCAGTATTTT.

This chain connects TRBV6-1 to TRBJ1-2, with unresolved D. The CDR3 totals 14 residues. Trimming removed 6 bases from V and 4 bases from J, with 15 bases in between. Germline CDR1 is MNHNS and CDR2 is SASEGT. CDR3 sequence: CASREDPLGYGYTF. In nucleotides, the CDR3 is TGTGCCAGCAGGGAGGACCCTCTGGGCTATGGCTACACCTTC.

V and J are TRBV5-4 and TRBJ1-2; TRBD1 matches 7 bases. V lost 4 bases, J lost 4 bases, and 7 bases stayed unmatched. CDR3 length: 14 amino acids. Germline V gene sequence: CDR1 SGHNT, CDR2 YYREEE (reference sequence). The CDR3 nucleotides are TGTGCCAGCAGCACTCGACAGGGATTCTATGGCTACACCTTC. Its protein is CASSTRQGFYGYTF.

This rearrangement joins TRBV6-1 to TRBJ2-1, with D maybe TRBD2 (7 bases). Germline V gene lookup returns CDR1 MNHNS and CDR2 SASEGT. The germline V and J ends were trimmed by 0 bases and 9 bases, with 24 bases remaining between them. This CDR3 is 18 amino acids long. The DNA of the CDR3 is TGTGCCAGCAGTGAAGCGCTTACTAGCGACGGGGGCTTTGGTGAGCAGTTCTTC. This sequence encodes CASSEALTSDGGFGEQFF.

The V call is TRBV6-1, the J call TRBJ2-1; a possible D gene is TRBD2 (7 bases). Germline CDR1 is MNHNS and CDR2 is SASEGT. Trimming cost V 8 bases and J 6 bases, with 17 bases left between them. The length of the CDR3 is 14 residues. Here the CDR3 DNA reads TGTGCCAGCTTGACTAGGGGGGGGGTCAATGAGCAGTTCTTC. Translation gives CASLTRGGVNEQFF.

The rearrangement links TRBV5-1 to TRBJ2-7; 11 bases fit TRBD2. The CDR3 covers 15 residues. Germline V gives CDR1 SGHRS, CDR2 YFSETQ. Germline trimming cut 4 bases from V and 6 bases from J; bases unmatched to any gene: 9. The CDR3 protein is CASSALLAGGSEQYF. CDR3 DNA: TGCGCCAGCAGCGCGCTCCTAGCGGGAGGCAGCGAGCAGTACTTC.

The V call is TRBV6-4, the J call TRBJ1-1; D is uncertain. Germline V gives CDR1 MRHNA, CDR2 SNTAGT. The CDR3 sequence is 13 residues long. The germline V and J ends were trimmed by 0 bases and 7 bases, with 9 bases remaining between them. The CDR3 bases are TGTGCCAGCAGTGACTCGATATACAGTGAAGCTTTCTTT. This gives the protein CASSDSIYSEAFF.

The chain joins TRBV7-2 to TRBJ2-7; D remains unclear. CDR1 SGHTA and CDR2 FQGNSA come from the germline V gene. CDR3 size: 14 residues. Between the trimmed V and J ends, which lost 1 base and 6 bases, there was a span of 13 bases. CDR3 in DNA: TGTGCCAGCAGCTTAGGCCTACCGCCTGGCGAGCAGTACTTC. Amino acid sequence: CASSLGLPPGEQYF. The complete variable domain, with remaining parts taken from reference TRBV7-2 and TRBJ2-7, reads GAGVSQSPSNKVTEKGKDVELRCDPISGHTALYWYRQSLGQGLEFLIYFQGNSAPDKSGLPSDRFSAERTGGSVSTLTIQRTQQEDSAVYLCASSLGLPPGEQYFGPGTRLTVT.

The V call is TRBV10-3, the J call TRBJ2-3; D is perhaps TRBD2 (6 bases). Trimming removed 7 bases from V and 2 bases from J, with 10 bases in between. This CDR3 contains 13 residues. Looked up from germline, CDR1 is ENHRY and CDR2 is SYGVKD. The CDR3 DNA reads TGTGCCATCATGGGGCGGGACACAGATACGCAGTATTTT. Protein product: CAIMGRDTDTQYF.

The CDR3 bases are TGTGCCAGCAGTGGGACTTCCCTAAATGAGCAGTTCTTC. It specifies CASSGTSLNEQFF. The chain couples TRBV6-1 to TRBJ2-1, with a weak D call TRBD2 (5 bases). Germline assignment: CDR1 MNHNS and CDR2 SASEGT. V lost 4 bases and J lost 7, with 11 bases in between. This CDR3 is built from 13 residues.

The chain joins TRBV11-1 to TRBJ2-2; a weak D match, TRBD1 (6 bases). The V end was cut by 5 bases, the J end by 5 bases, with 18 bases between. The germline V gene has CDR1 SGHAT and CDR2 FQDESV (reference sequence). The CDR3 is made up of 16 amino acids. CDR3 nucleotide sequence: TGTGCCAGCAGCCCCCGTGGGGGCCGAGGAACCGGGGAGCTGTTTTTT. This translates into CASSPRGGRGTGELFF.

The chain couples TRBV7-8 to TRBJ2-1; 9 nucleotides line up with TRBD1. Trimming at V came to 2 bases and at J to 3 bases, leaving 8 bases not matched to a gene. Per the germline V gene, CDR1 is SGHVS and CDR2 is FQNEAQ. This CDR3 has 17 amino acids. The CDR3 spells CASSLRVPGQGYNEQFF. As DNA, the CDR3 is TGTGCCAGCAGCTTACGTGTACCGGGACAGGGCTACAATGAGCAGTTCTTC.

This sequence joins TRBV6-1 and TRBJ2-7; 11 positions agree with TRBD1. From germline, CDR1 is MNHNS and CDR2 SASEGT. J gave up 0 bases and V 3 bases, and 1 base lay outside the gene matches. This CDR3 spans 15 amino acids. In DNA form, the CDR3 reads TGTGCCAGCAGTGAGGGGACAGGGGGCTCCTACGAGCAGTACTTC. Amino acids: CASSEGTGGSYEQYF.

V gene TRBV9 combines with J gene TRBJ2-2; 11 positions agree with TRBD1. Germline CDR1 reads SGDLS; CDR2 reads YYNGEE. Trimming took 4 bases from V and 3 from J; bases not matched to a gene: 2. The CDR3 extends over 15 amino acids. For the CDR3, the DNA is TGTGCCAGCAGCTGGGGACAGGGGGACACCGGGGAGCTGTTTTTT. Protein: CASSWGQGDTGELFF.

V and J are TRBV5-1 and TRBJ2-1; perhaps TRBD2 as D (7 bases). The germline gives CDR1 SGHRS, CDR2 YFSETQ. This CDR3 spans 17 amino acids. V was trimmed by 4 bases and J by 10 bases, leaving 27 bases between them. The CDR3, as DNA: TGCGCCAGCAGCCTAGAGGCGGGGGCACTTCCCTGGGGAGAGCAGTTCTTC. Translating gives CASSLEAGALPWGEQFF.

V is TRBV11-1 and J is TRBJ1-3; tentatively, D is TRBD1 (6 bases). The germline V gene encodes CDR1 SGHAT and CDR2 FQDESV (reference sequence). The CDR3 covers 14 residues. Deletions cut 5 bases from V and 0 bases from J, with 8 bases between. The chain's CDR3 is CASSGGASGNTIYF. The CDR3 DNA reads as TGTGCCAGCAGCGGGGGGGCCTCTGGAAACACCATATATTTT.

The chain employs TRBV4-1 and TRBJ1-1, with D tentatively TRBD1 (6 bases). Germline CDR1 is MGHRA and CDR2 is YSYEKL. With 5 bases removed from V and 8 bases from J, the gap between germline ends came to 18 bases. The CDR3 loop spans 14 amino acids. CDR3 residues: CASSTTDRHKEAFF. The CDR3 DNA follows: TGCGCCAGCAGCACCACCGACAGGCACAAAGAAGCTTTCTTT.

The chain is built from TRBV5-1 and TRBJ2-7, with 7 nucleotides matching TRBD1. The CDR3 contains 15 residues. The V segment lost 4 bases and the J segment 2 bases; nucleotides outside the gene matches: 9. The germline gives CDR1 SGHRS, CDR2 YFSETQ. CDR3 bases: TGCGCCAGCAGCCCAACGACAGGGTCCCCCTACGAGCAGTACTTC. Its translation: CASSPTTGSPYEQYF. Full variable domain (outside the CDR3, taken from reference TRBV5-1 and TRBJ2-7): KAGVTQTPRYLIKTRGQQVTLSCSPISGHRSVSWYQQTPGQGLQFLFEYFSETQRNKGNFPGRFSGRQFSNSRSEMNVSTLELGDSALYLCASSPTTGSPYEQYFGPGTRLTVT.

CDR3 sequence: CASSMSGGPQETQYF. The CDR3 DNA sequence: TGTGCCAGCAGCATGTCGGGGGGACCCCAAGAGACCCAGTACTTC. The chain is built from TRBV11-3 and TRBJ2-5; TRBD2 aligns across 7 bases. J gave up 1 base and V 5 bases, and 7 bases lay outside the gene matches. The germline V gene has CDR1 SGHNT and CDR2 YENEEA. The CDR3 totals 15 residues.

The chain carries TRBV7-3 and TRBJ2-1; 12 bases match TRBD2. The CDR3 has 16 residues. V was pared by 6 bases and J by 2 bases, with 5 bases of the junction left unmatched. The V gene's germline CDR1 is SGHTA and CDR2 FQGTGA. The CDR3 DNA reads as TGTGCCAGCAGTTCCGGGACTAGCGGGCCCTACAATGAGCAGTTCTTC. It encodes CASSSGTSGPYNEQFF.

The V call is TRBV7-8, the J call TRBJ1-6; 7 positions agree with TRBD1. With V trimmed by 2 bases and J by 9 bases, 4 bases remained unmatched. The CDR3 consists of 14 residues. Germline lookup yields CDR1 SGHVS and CDR2 FQNEAQ. The CDR3 region has the DNA TGTGCCAGCAGCTTAAGGGGGCTGAGTTCACCCCTCCACTTT. Its translation is CASSLRGLSSPLHF. Full variable domain (outside the CDR3, taken from reference TRBV7-8 and TRBJ1-6): GAGVSQSPRYKVAKRGQDVALRCDPISGHVSLFWYQQALGQGPEFLTYFQNEAQLDKSGLPSDRFFAERPEGSVSTLKIQRTQQEDSAVYLCASSLRGLSSPLHFGNGTRLTVT.

V gene TRBV10-3 combines with J gene TRBJ1-2, with 7 bases fitting TRBD1. Germline CDR1 reads ENHRY; CDR2 reads SYGVKD. V trimming: 3 bases; J trimming: 4 bases; junction bases outside the gene matches: 11. This CDR3 has 16 amino acids. The CDR3 DNA is TGTGCCATCAGTGACCCAGACAGGGCAAGTGGCTATGGCTACACCTTC. Its translation: CAISDPDRASGYGYTF.

The rearrangement uses TRBV4-1 and TRBJ1-2; no firm D call. Germline values: CDR1 MGHRA, CDR2 YSYEKL. Trimming cost V 0 bases and J 0 bases, with 11 bases left between them. The CDR3 has 16 residues. Written as DNA, the CDR3 is TGCGCCAGCAGCCAAGAGGCCGGGAGAGCTAACTATGGCTACACCTTC. Translated: CASSQEAGRANYGYTF.